What follows describes a single T cell receptor beta chain. The sample is drawn from a study of CD8 T cells in Susac syndrome. CDR1 is MNHNY and CDR2 is SVGAGI in the germline V gene (reference sequence). This CDR3 comprises 12 residues. V was shortened by 4 bases and J by 2 bases, with 6 bases between the two germline ends. CD8+ and CD4+ T cells from blood underwent TCR beta sequencing, which was carried out in a high-throughput format. Random hexamers served to reverse transcribe about 0.5 to 1 ug RNA. TCRdb re-derived calls from the immunoSEQ multiplex PCR reads in MiXCR, one entry per CDR3 protein. This sample carries about 300,000 distinct CDR3 sequences, around 85% of them seen once, and the ten largest clones take 0.2% to 0.25%.

The specimen sequenced was CD8+ T cells from PBMCs. The V gene is TRBV6-6, the J gene TRBJ2-7; possible D gene TRBD1, 5 bases. The receptor was isolated from a human donor with multiple sclerosis. CDR3 residues: CASSSGPYEQYF. Here the CDR3 DNA reads TGTGCCAGCAGTTCAGGGCCCTACGAGCAGTACTTC.